This T cell receptor (beta chain) was sequenced during a study of cytomegalovirus exposure and HLA in healthy donors. Study information: Within an early data release were about 85 million unique TCRs drawn from HLA-typed donors. Study results and limitations: While the bulk of TCR sequences proved rare, some public TCRs turned up in many donors. Cytomegalovirus association was assigned to about 180 TCR beta chains. Donor immune exposure was known only as CMV serostatus.

On this clone: Antigen: not known.

With 8 bases clipped from V and 10 bases from J, the junction kept 16 bases outside the gene matches. Germline lookup yields CDR1 GTSNPN and CDR2 SVGIG (reference sequence). CDR3 size: 13 residues. PCR employed 60 Vbeta and 13 Jbeta primers. Assay: immunoSEQ multiplex PCR; the TCRdb copy retains only in-frame clones and omits some. The sample has 100,000 to 150,000 clones, about 82% seen once. Source material: PBMCs. The V and J genes are TRBV30 and TRBJ1-1; TRBD1 agrees at 7 bases. The sequence came from a boy younger than 18 in good health and CMV-seronegative. The CDR3 sequence is CAHRTGVNDGAFF. CDR3 in DNA: TGTGCCCATCGGACAGGAGTCAATGACGGAGCTTTCTTT.